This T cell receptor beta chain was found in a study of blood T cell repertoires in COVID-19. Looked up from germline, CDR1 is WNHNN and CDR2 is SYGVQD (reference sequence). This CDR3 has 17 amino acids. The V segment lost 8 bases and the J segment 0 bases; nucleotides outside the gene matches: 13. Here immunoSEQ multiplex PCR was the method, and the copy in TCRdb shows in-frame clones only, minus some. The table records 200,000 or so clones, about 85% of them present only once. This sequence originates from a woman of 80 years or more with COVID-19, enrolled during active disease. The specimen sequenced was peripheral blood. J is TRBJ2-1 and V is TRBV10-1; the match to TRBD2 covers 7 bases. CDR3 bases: TGCGCCAGCTTTGGGTCTTGGGGGGGACGCTCCTACAATGAGCAGTTCTTC. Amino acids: CASFGSWGGRSYNEQFF.